This passage covers 9 T cell receptor beta chains from one sample sequenced in a study of cytomegalovirus exposure and HLA in healthy donors. The PCR made use of 60 Vbeta and 13 Jbeta primers. Assay used: immunoSEQ multiplex PCR; TCRdb lists only in-frame clones, some missing. The profile shows 170,000 or so clones, over 70% of them singletons. Sequencing was done on a sample of PBMCs. The source of these receptors is a woman aged 25 to 45 in good health and CMV-seronegative.

V gene TRBV27 combines with J gene TRBJ2-7; 8 bases agree with TRBD1. The CDR3 length is 16 residues. From germline, CDR1 is MNHEY and CDR2 SMNVEV (reference sequence). V trimming: 8 bases; J trimming: 3 bases; junction bases outside the gene matches: 15. The DNA of the CDR3 is TGTGCCAGCGGTCGATTCCCCGGGACAGGCTACTACGAGCAGTACTTC. Encoded protein: CASGRFPGTGYYEQYF.

The J gene is TRBJ1-2, the V gene TRBV2; tentative D call: TRBD1 (5 bases). This CDR3 is 13 amino acids long. The V end was cut by 7 bases, the J end by 4 bases, with 13 bases between. The V gene's germline CDR1 is SNHLY and CDR2 FYNNEI. The CDR3 region has the DNA TGTGCCAGCATTTTTTACAGGCCCTATGGCTACACCTTC. This translates into CASIFYRPYGYTF.

This rearrangement joins TRBV19 to TRBJ1-1; 7 bases are a match to TRBD1. Looked up from germline, CDR1 is LNHDA and CDR2 is SQIVND (reference sequence). V shed 11 bases and J 6 bases; nucleotides not matched to a gene: 12. This CDR3 comprises 13 residues. The CDR3, as DNA: TGTGCCTGCGAAGGACAGGCCCAATCTGAAGCTTTCTTT. It encodes CACEGQAQSEAFF.

The rearrangement joins TRBV28 to TRBJ1-5; D is undetermined. Trimming took off 1 base at V and 0 bases at J, with 7 bases between the two ends. The CDR3 spans 15 residues. The germline gives CDR1 MDHEN, CDR2 SYDVKM. The CDR3 bases are TGTGCCAGCAGTTTATTCCCCTATAGCAATCAGCCCCAGCATTTT. Amino acids: CASSLFPYSNQPQHF.

This clone was seen only a few times. The chain joins TRBV15 to TRBJ1-4; 8 bases fit TRBD1. CDR1 is LNHNV, CDR2 YYDKDF, per germline (reference sequence). There are 14 residues in the CDR3. The trim removed 0 bases at V and 7 bases at J, leaving 1 base unmatched. DNA for the CDR3: TGTGCCACCAGCAGAGACAGGGGGCTTGAAAAACTGTTTTTT. The encoded protein is CATSRDRGLEKLFF. The variable domain in full, completed from reference TRBV15 and TRBJ1-4, reads DAMVIQNPRYQVTQFGKPVTLSCSQTLNHNVMYWYQQKSSQAPKLLFHYYDKDFNNEADTPDNFQSRRPNTSFCFLDIRSPGLGDTAMYLCATSRDRGLEKLFFGSGTQLSVL.

The chain's CDR3 is CASRRELGGYTF. The CDR3 DNA sequence: TGTGCCAGCAGGAGGGAACTTGGTGGCTACACCTTC. The chain combines TRBV6-5 with TRBJ1-2; D is unclear. The CDR3 length is 12 residues. Per the germline V gene, CDR1 is MNHEY and CDR2 is SVGAGI. The germline V and J ends were trimmed by 6 bases and 7 bases, with 12 bases remaining between them.

The rearrangement links TRBV13 to TRBJ2-7, with 7 bases identical to TRBD2. V gave up 5 bases and J gave up 6 bases; unmatched junction bases: 10. Germline assignment: CDR1 PRHDT and CDR2 FYEKMQ (reference sequence). This CDR3 has 14 residues. The CDR3 region has the DNA TGTGCCAGCAGCCCACGTGGGGGGGAAGGCGAGCAGTACTTC. Amino acids: CASSPRGGEGEQYF.

J is TRBJ1-3 and V is TRBV10-3, with D hard to call. Germline V gives CDR1 ENHRY, CDR2 SYGVKD. This CDR3 is 14 amino acids long. Trimming removed 6 bases at V and 7 bases at J, with 16 bases between. The CDR3 region is CAIRRSLFENTIYF. The CDR3 DNA sequence: TGTGCCATCAGGCGGAGCCTCTTTGAGAACACCATATATTTT.

J is TRBJ1-1 and V is TRBV27, with a possible D match to TRBD1 (6 bases). The germline CDR1 and CDR2 sequences are MNHEY and SMNVEV (reference sequence). The V end lost 2 bases, the J end lost 5 bases, and 9 bases lay between the germline ends. CDR3 size: 13 residues. The CDR3 DNA follows: TGTGCCAGCAGTTTAAGTAGGGGGACTGAAGCTTTCTTT. Translating gives CASSLSRGTEAFF.